The rows below give T cell receptor beta chains drawn from one sample of a study of shared clonotypes between healthy human individuals. Assay: immunoSEQ multiplex PCR; the TCRdb copy retains only in-frame clones and omits some. The sample lists some 2.1 million clones, roughly 95% occurring once. Sequenced input: naive CD8+ T cells sorted from blood. Receptor source: a man between 18 and 29 years old in good health. Each CDR3 is given with its conserved first and last residue. D genes are given only for firm matches.

v_gene: TRBV5-6
j_gene: TRBJ2-1
d_gene: -
CDR3nt: TGTGCCAGCAGCTTGGAGGAGGGACCGTTCTCCTACAATGAGCAGTTCTTC
CDR3aa: CASSLEEGPFSYNEQFF

v_gene: TRBV11-2
j_gene: TRBJ2-3
d_gene: TRBD2
CDR3nt: TGTGCCAGCAGCCCACCCCGACTAGCGGGGGAAGTTACGCAGTATTTT
CDR3aa: CASSPPRLAGEVTQYF

v_gene: TRBV7-9
j_gene: TRBJ2-7
d_gene: -
CDR3nt: TGTGCCAGCAGCTTAGTGGGCAGCGGTCACTACGAGCAGTACTTC
CDR3aa: CASSLVGSGHYEQYF

v_gene: TRBV30
j_gene: TRBJ1-5
d_gene: -
CDR3nt: TGTGCCTGGGACGACGGCAATCAGCCCCAGCATTTT
CDR3aa: CAWDDGNQPQHF

v_gene: TRBV10-3
j_gene: TRBJ2-7
d_gene: -
CDR3nt: TGTGCCATCAGTGAAGGGTCCTACGAGCAGTACTTC
CDR3aa: CAISEGSYEQYF

v_gene: TRBV27
j_gene: TRBJ2-3
d_gene: TRBD1
CDR3nt: TGTGCCAGCAGTTTCGACAGGGCAATCGGTACGCAGTATTTT
CDR3aa: CASSFDRAIGTQYF

v_gene: TRBV2
j_gene: TRBJ2-5
d_gene: -
CDR3nt: TGTGCCAGCAGTGGGAGCCCGGTTGCTAGTCGGGAGTGGGACCGCCAAGAGACCCAGTACTTC
CDR3aa: CASSGSPVASREWDRQETQYF

v_gene: TRBV27
j_gene: TRBJ1-1
d_gene: -
CDR3nt: TGTGCCAGCAGTTTCGTACATGGAACCGAAGCTTTCTTT
CDR3aa: CASSFVHGTEAFF

v_gene: TRBV6-5
j_gene: TRBJ1-1
d_gene: -
CDR3nt: TGTGCCAGCAGTTACTCGTCCGGGAATGAAGCTTTCTTT
CDR3aa: CASSYSSGNEAFF

v_gene: TRBV2
j_gene: TRBJ1-2
d_gene: -
CDR3nt: TGTGCCAGCATAGGGGCGGGTAACTATGGCTACACCTTC
CDR3aa: CASIGAGNYGYTF

v_gene: TRBV19
j_gene: TRBJ1-2
d_gene: -
CDR3nt: TGTGCCAGTAGTCAGATCGGACTCGATTATGGCTACACCTTC
CDR3aa: CASSQIGLDYGYTF

v_gene: TRBV30
j_gene: TRBJ2-5
d_gene: -
CDR3nt: TGTGCCTGGGGACTGGGAGCGGAGACCCAGTACTTC
CDR3aa: CAWGLGAETQYF

v_gene: TRBV6-5
j_gene: TRBJ1-1
d_gene: -
CDR3nt: TGTGCCAGCAGTTACTCCGGGGGGAGTTCTTCAGCTTTCTTT
CDR3aa: CASSYSGGSSSAFF